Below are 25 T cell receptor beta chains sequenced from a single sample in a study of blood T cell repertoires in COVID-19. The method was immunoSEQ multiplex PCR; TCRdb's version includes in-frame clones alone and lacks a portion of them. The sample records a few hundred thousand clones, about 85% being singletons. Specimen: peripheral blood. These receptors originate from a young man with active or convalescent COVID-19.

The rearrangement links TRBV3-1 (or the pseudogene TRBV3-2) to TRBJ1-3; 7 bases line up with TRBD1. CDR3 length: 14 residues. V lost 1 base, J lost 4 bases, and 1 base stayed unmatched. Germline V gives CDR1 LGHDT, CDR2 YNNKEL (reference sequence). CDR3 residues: CASSQGQGGNTIYF. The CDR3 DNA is TGTGCCAGCAGCCAAGGACAGGGCGGAAACACCATATATTTT.

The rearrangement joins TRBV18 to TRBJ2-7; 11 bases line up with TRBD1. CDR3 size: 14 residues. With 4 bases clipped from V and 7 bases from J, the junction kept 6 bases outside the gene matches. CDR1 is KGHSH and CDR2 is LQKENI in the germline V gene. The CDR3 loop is CASSLGQGAREQYF. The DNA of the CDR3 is TGTGCCAGCTCACTCGGACAGGGGGCGAGGGAGCAGTACTTC.

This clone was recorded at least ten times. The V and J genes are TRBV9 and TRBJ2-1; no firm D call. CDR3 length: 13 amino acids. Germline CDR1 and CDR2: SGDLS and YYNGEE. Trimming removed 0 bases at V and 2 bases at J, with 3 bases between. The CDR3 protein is CASSVAAYNEQFF. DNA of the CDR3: TGTGCCAGCAGCGTAGCGGCCTACAATGAGCAGTTCTTC.

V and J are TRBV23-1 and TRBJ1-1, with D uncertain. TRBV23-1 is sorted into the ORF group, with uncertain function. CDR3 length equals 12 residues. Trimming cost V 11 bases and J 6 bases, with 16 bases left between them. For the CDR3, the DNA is TGCGCCCTACCACCTCGAAGTTCTGAAGCTTTCTTT. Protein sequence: CALPPRSSEAFF.

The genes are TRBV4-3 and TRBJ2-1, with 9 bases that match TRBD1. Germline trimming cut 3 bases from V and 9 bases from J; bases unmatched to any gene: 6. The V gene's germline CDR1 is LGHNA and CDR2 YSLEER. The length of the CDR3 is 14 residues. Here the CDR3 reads CASSQLRTGVEQFF. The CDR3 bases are TGCGCCAGCAGCCAGCTCCGGACAGGGGTTGAGCAGTTCTTC.

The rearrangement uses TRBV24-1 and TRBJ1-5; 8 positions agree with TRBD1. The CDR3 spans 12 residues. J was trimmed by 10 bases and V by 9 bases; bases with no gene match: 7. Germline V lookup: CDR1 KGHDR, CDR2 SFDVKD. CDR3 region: CATATGEEPQHF. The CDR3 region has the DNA TGTGCCACCGCGACAGGGGAGGAACCCCAGCATTTT.

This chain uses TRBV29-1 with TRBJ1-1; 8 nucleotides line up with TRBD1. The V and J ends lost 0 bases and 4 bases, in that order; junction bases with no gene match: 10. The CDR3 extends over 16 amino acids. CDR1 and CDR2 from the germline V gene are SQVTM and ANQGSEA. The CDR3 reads CSVEEGQDSGGTEAFF. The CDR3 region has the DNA TGCAGCGTTGAAGAGGGACAGGATTCCGGCGGCACTGAAGCTTTCTTT.

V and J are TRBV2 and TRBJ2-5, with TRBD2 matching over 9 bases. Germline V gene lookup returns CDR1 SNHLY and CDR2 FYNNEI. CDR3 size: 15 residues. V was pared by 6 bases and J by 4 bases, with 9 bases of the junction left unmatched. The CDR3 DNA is TGTGCCAGCAGCACCTCCGGGACTAGCATAGAGACCCAGTACTTC. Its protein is CASSTSGTSIETQYF.

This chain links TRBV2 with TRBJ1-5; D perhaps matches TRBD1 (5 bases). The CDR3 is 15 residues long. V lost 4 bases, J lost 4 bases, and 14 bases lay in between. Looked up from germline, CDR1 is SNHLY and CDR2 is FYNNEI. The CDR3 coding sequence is TGTGCCAGCAGTGGACCGGGACTGCCTAATCAGCCCCAGCATTTT. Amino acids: CASSGPGLPNQPQHF.

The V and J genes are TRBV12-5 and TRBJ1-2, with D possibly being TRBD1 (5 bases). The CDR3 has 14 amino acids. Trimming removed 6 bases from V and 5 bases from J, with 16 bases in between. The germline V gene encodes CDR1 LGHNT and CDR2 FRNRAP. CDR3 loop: CASGRGGTAYGYTF. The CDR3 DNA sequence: TGTGCTAGTGGCCGGGGAGGGACGGCTTATGGCTACACCTTC. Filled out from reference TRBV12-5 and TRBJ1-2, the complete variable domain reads DARVTQTPRHKVTEMGQEVTMRCQPILGHNTVFWYRQTMMQGLELLAYFRNRAPLDDSGMPKDRFSAEMPDATLATLKIQPSEPRDSAVYFCASGRGGTAYGYTFGSGTRLTVV.

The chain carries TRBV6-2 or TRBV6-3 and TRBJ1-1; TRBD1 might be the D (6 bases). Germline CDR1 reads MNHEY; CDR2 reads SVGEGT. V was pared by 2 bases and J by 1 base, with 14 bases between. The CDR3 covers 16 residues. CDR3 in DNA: TGTGCCAGCAGTTACGTGCAGGGGTTTACGAACACTGAAGCTTTCTTT. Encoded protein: CASSYVQGFTNTEAFF.

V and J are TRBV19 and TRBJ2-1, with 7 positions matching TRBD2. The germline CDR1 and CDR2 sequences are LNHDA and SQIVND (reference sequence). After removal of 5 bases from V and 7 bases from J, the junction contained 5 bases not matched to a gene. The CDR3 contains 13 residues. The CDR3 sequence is CASSSQAGNEQFF. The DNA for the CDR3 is TGTGCCAGTAGTTCGCAAGCGGGGAATGAGCAGTTCTTC.

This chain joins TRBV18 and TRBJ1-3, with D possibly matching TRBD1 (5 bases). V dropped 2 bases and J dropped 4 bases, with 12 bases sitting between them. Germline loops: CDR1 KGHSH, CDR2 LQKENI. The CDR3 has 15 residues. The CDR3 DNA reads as TGTGCCAGCTCACCAAGGGGAACGGTGGGAAACACCATATATTTT. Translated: CASSPRGTVGNTIYF.

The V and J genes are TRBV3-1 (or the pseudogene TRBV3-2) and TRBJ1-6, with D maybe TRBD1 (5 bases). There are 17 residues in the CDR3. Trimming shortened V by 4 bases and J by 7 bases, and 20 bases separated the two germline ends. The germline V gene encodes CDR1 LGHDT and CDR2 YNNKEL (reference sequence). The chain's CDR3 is CASSPDISPFPNSPLHF. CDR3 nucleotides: TGTGCCAGCAGCCCGGACATTTCACCCTTTCCAAATTCACCCCTCCACTTT.

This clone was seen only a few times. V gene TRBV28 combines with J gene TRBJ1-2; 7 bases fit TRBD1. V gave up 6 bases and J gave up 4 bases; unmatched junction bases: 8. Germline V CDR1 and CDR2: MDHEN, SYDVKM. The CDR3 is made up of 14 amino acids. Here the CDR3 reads CASSLGQPFYGYTF. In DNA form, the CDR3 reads TGTGCCAGCAGCCTGGGACAGCCCTTCTATGGCTACACCTTC.

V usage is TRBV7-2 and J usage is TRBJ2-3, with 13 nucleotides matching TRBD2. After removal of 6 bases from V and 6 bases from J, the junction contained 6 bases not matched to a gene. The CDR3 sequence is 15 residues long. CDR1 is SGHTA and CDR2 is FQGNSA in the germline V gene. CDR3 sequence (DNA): TGTGCCAGCAGTCGGACTAGCGGGAGTAGGGATACGCAGTATTTT. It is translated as CASSRTSGSRDTQYF.

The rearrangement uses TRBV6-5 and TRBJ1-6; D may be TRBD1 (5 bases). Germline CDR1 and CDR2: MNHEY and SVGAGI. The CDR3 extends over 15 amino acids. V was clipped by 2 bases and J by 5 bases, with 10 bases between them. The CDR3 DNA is TGTGCCAGCAGTTACATCGGACAAGATAATTCACCCCTCCACTTT. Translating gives CASSYIGQDNSPLHF.

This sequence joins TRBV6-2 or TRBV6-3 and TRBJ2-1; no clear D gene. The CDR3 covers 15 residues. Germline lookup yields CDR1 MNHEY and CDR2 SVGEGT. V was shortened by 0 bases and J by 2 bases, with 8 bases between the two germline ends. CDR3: CASSYSPGTYNEQFF. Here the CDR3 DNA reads TGTGCCAGCAGTTACTCTCCAGGAACCTACAATGAGCAGTTCTTC.

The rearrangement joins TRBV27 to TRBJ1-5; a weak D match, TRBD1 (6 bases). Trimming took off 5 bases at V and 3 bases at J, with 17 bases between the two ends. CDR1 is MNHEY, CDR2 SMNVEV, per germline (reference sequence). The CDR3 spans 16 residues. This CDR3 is CASSGGLGVNNQPQHF. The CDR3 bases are TGTGCCAGCAGTGGGGGCCTGGGGGTTAACAATCAGCCCCAGCATTTT.

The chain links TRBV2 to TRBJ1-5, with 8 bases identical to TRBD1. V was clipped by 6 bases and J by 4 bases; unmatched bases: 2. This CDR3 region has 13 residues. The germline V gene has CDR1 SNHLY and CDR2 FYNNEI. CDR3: CASRGTGNQPQHF. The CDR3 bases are TGTGCCAGCAGAGGGACAGGTAATCAGCCCCAGCATTTT.

The CDR3 here is CASSHGGRNTEAFF. For the CDR3, the DNA is TGTGCCAGCAGCCACGGGGGGAGGAACACTGAAGCTTTCTTT. The V call is TRBV6-2 or TRBV6-3, the J call TRBJ1-1; possible D gene TRBD1, 5 bases. Germline CDR1 reads MNHEY; CDR2 reads SVGEGT. The CDR3 length is 14 residues. With 6 bases removed from V and 1 base from J, the gap between germline ends came to 12 bases.

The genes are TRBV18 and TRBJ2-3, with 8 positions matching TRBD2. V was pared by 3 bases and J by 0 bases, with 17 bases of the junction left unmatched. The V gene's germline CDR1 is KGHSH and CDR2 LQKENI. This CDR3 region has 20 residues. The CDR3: CASSPLPRAGGPTSTDTQYF. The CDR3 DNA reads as TGTGCCAGCTCACCCCTTCCTAGGGCGGGAGGCCCGACTAGCACAGATACGCAGTATTTT.

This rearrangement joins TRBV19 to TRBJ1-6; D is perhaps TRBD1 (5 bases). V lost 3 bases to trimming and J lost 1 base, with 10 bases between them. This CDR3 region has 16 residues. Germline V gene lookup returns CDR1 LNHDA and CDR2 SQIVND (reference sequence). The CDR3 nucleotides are TGTGCCAGTAGTATTAAGGGGAAATCCTATAATTCACCCCTCCACTTT. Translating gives CASSIKGKSYNSPLHF.

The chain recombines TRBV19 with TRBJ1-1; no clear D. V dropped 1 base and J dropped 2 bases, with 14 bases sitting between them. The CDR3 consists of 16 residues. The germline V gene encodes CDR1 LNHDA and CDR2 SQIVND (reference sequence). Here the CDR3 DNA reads TGTGCCAGTAGTATAGGGGCGGGGAGAGGTAACACTGAAGCTTTCTTT. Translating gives CASSIGAGRGNTEAFF.

CDR3 sequence reads: CASSQDIQQGENIQYF. In DNA, the CDR3 is TGCGCCAGCAGCCAAGATATCCAGCAGGGGGAAAACATTCAGTACTTC. V and J are TRBV4-1 and TRBJ2-4; 7 positions match TRBD1. The CDR3 is made up of 16 amino acids. Germline V gene lookup returns CDR1 MGHRA and CDR2 YSYEKL. Trimming took 0 bases from V and 5 from J; bases not matched to a gene: 7.